Presented here are 29 T cell receptor beta chains from one specimen sequenced in a study of CD8 T cells in Susac syndrome. The RNA input was roughly 0.45 to 1 ug, and it was reverse transcribed with random hexamers. TCRdb re-called the immunoSEQ multiplex PCR reads through MiXCR, storing one row per CDR3 protein. Altogether over 350,000 distinct CDR3 sequences are present, 85% to 90% being singletons, with the ten largest covering more than 0.09%. The source material was CD8+ T cells from PBMCs. Receptors were obtained from a human donor with multiple sclerosis.

The sample holds a few counts of this clonotype. The rearrangement joins TRBV6-6 to TRBJ2-4; D call uncertain. CDR1 and CDR2 (germline): MNHNY, SVGAGI (reference sequence). There are 13 residues in the CDR3. V was trimmed by 0 bases and J by 15 bases, leaving 15 bases between them. CDR3 protein: CASSYSLASISYF. The CDR3 region has the DNA TGTGCCAGCAGTTACTCGTTGGCGAGTATTTCGTACTTC.

The J gene is TRBJ2-7, the V gene TRBV4-1, with D unresolved. This CDR3 region has 13 residues. Germline CDR1 reads MGHRA; CDR2 reads YSYEKL. Trimming left V 8 bases short and J 0 bases short, with 11 bases between. CDR3 amino acids: CASSVVASYEQYF. The DNA of the CDR3 is TGCGCCAGCTCCGTGGTGGCCTCCTACGAGCAGTACTTC.

The rearrangement joins TRBV12-3 or TRBV12-4 to TRBJ2-5; D remains ambiguous. Trimming stripped 3 bases from V and 2 bases from J, with 7 bases between. The CDR3 is made up of 13 amino acids. CDR3 sequence (DNA): TGTGCCAGCAGTTTTGTCCATCAAGAGACCCAGTACTTC. Translation: CASSFVHQETQYF.

This clonotype has more than one count but fewer than ten. The J gene is TRBJ2-3, the V gene TRBV7-9; a possible D gene is TRBD1 (7 bases). V dropped 5 bases and J dropped 1 base, with 16 bases sitting between them. Germline V gene sequence: CDR1 SEHNR, CDR2 FQNEAQ (reference sequence). The CDR3 covers 16 residues. CDR3 sequence: CASSPRGGQGTDTQYF. The CDR3 DNA reads TGTGCCAGCAGCCCGCGGGGAGGACAGGGCACAGATACGCAGTATTTT.

The V call is TRBV9, the J call TRBJ2-7; 8 positions match TRBD2. The CDR3 is 14 residues long. The V segment lost 1 base and the J segment 5 bases; nucleotides outside the gene matches: 5. Germline V lookup: CDR1 SGDLS, CDR2 YYNGEE. The CDR3 DNA reads TGTGCCAGCAGCGTATCGGGGGGGCGCAACGAGCAGTACTTC. It yields the protein CASSVSGGRNEQYF.

The rearrangement joins TRBV10-2 to TRBJ2-1; possible D gene TRBD1, 5 bases. Germline CDR1 and CDR2: WSHSY and SAAADI. Trimming pared 9 bases from V and 6 bases from J, leaving 9 bases between. The CDR3 spans 11 residues. The CDR3 DNA sequence: TGCGCCAGTAAAAGGGGCAATGAGCAGTTCTTC. It yields the protein CASKRGNEQFF.

The chain has TRBV4-1 and TRBJ2-6; perhaps D is TRBD1 or TRBD2 (5 bases each). The CDR3 has 20 residues. The germline gives CDR1 MGHRA, CDR2 YSYEKL. The germline V and J ends were trimmed by 3 bases and 0 bases, with 21 bases remaining between them. CDR3 amino acids: CASSQDSGTLALSGANVLTF. As DNA, the CDR3 is TGCGCCAGCAGCCAGGACTCAGGGACCCTCGCCCTCTCTGGGGCCAACGTCCTGACTTTC.

This clonotype came up once. The chain uses TRBV27 and TRBJ1-4; D is unclear. The CDR3 totals 11 residues. Trimming cost V 8 bases and J 7 bases, with 8 bases left between them. Germline assignment: CDR1 MNHEY and CDR2 SMNVEV (reference sequence). CDR3 sequence (DNA): TGTGCCAGCCGTTACGGTGAAAAACTGTTTTTT. Protein: CASRYGEKLFF.

The chain uses TRBV3-1 and TRBJ2-7; D not certain. V lost 0 bases, J lost 3 bases, and 9 bases lay in between. The CDR3 loop spans 14 amino acids. The germline V gene encodes CDR1 LGHDT and CDR2 YNNKEL (reference sequence). The CDR3 is CASSQDTSNYEQYF. The CDR3 region has the DNA TGTGCCAGCAGCCAAGATACGAGCAACTACGAGCAGTACTTC.

V usage is TRBV4-1 and J usage is TRBJ1-2; D is possibly TRBD1 (6 bases). V lost 1 base and J 4 bases, leaving 22 bases between the germline ends. Germline CDR1 is MGHRA and CDR2 is YSYEKL. The CDR3 totals 18 residues. The CDR3 DNA reads as TGCGCCAGCAGCCAAGGAGTGAATACAGGGTATTCGGGCTATGGCTACACCTTC. Amino acid sequence: CASSQGVNTGYSGYGYTF.

This chain links TRBV30 with TRBJ1-1; no reliable D call. CDR3 length: 13 residues. V lost 5 bases to trimming and J lost 0 bases, with 10 bases between them. The germline gives CDR1 GTSNPN, CDR2 SVGIG (reference sequence). In DNA, the CDR3 is TGTGCCTGGTGTCAGAACATGAACACTGAAGCTTTCTTT. This translates into CAWCQNMNTEAFF.

V gene TRBV19 combines with J gene TRBJ2-1; 10 bases align to TRBD2. This CDR3 comprises 14 residues. Trimming took 2 bases from V and 9 from J; bases not matched to a gene: 4. Germline assignment: CDR1 LNHDA and CDR2 SQIVND (reference sequence). As DNA, the CDR3 is TGTGCCAGTAGTATACTAGCGGGAGCGAGTGAGCAGTTCTTC. Its translation is CASSILAGASEQFF. Full variable domain (outside the CDR3, taken from reference TRBV19 and TRBJ2-1): DGGITQSPKYLFRKEGQNVTLSCEQNLNHDAMYWYRQDPGQGLRLIYYSQIVNDFQKGDIAEGYSVSREKKESFPLTVTSAQKNPTAFYLCASSILAGASEQFFGPGTRLTVL.

This chain connects TRBV29-1 to TRBJ2-7; TRBD1 is a possible D gene (6 bases). This CDR3 contains 13 residues. Trimming shortened V by 4 bases and J by 4 bases, and 14 bases separated the two germline ends. Germline assignment: CDR1 SQVTM and CDR2 ANQGSEA. CDR3 in amino acids: CSVVPGDTYEQYF. The CDR3 DNA is TGCAGCGTTGTACCAGGGGACACATACGAGCAGTACTTC.

This chain links TRBV5-1 with TRBJ2-3; 10 bases agree with TRBD2. Germline V gene lookup returns CDR1 SGHRS and CDR2 YFSETQ. This CDR3 is built from 18 residues. V lost 4 bases and J lost 4; bases outside the gene matches: 15. The CDR3 nucleotides are TGCGCCAGCAGCCTCCACGCCCTAGCGGGAGAGGGGGCAGATACGCAGTATTTT. It specifies CASSLHALAGEGADTQYF.

The genes are TRBV6-2 or TRBV6-3 and TRBJ1-1, with D hard to call. This CDR3 spans 15 amino acids. Germline CDR1 MNHEY, CDR2 SVGEGT. With 0 bases removed from V and 0 bases from J, the gap between germline ends came to 8 bases. CDR3 bases: TGTGCCAGCAGTTACTCTTGGGAAATGAACACTGAAGCTTTCTTT. It is translated as CASSYSWEMNTEAFF.

This sequence joins TRBV2 and TRBJ1-1; tentative D call: TRBD1 (6 bases). V was pared by 5 bases and J by 2 bases, with 15 bases between. The CDR3 loop spans 15 amino acids. Germline values: CDR1 SNHLY, CDR2 FYNNEI. The CDR3 bases are TGTGCCAGCAGTCTATCCAGGGGTGGCAACACTGAAGCTTTCTTT. As protein: CASSLSRGGNTEAFF.

This clonotype was seen once. V usage is TRBV4-1 and J usage is TRBJ2-7, with 7 positions matching TRBD2. The CDR3 sequence is 13 residues long. CDR1 is MGHRA, CDR2 YSYEKL, per germline. V trimming: 4 bases; J trimming: 5 bases; junction bases outside the gene matches: 5. The CDR3 DNA is TGCGCCAGCAGCCGATACCGGGAGGACGAGCAGTACTTC. This sequence encodes CASSRYREDEQYF.

The chain employs TRBV11-2 and TRBJ2-5; tentative D call: TRBD1 (5 bases). Per germline, CDR1 SGHAT and CDR2 FQNNGV. V lost 4 bases to trimming and J lost 1 base, with 16 bases between them. This CDR3 region has 16 residues. CDR3 sequence: CASSSRVGVFQETQYF. In nucleotides, the CDR3 is TGTGCCAGCAGCTCCCGGGTAGGGGTCTTCCAAGAGACCCAGTACTTC.

The CDR3 DNA follows: TGTGCCAGCAGTGGGATCCCGGGGCCTTCTCAGCCCCAGCATTTT. This sequence encodes CASSGIPGPSQPQHF. The chain employs TRBV27 and TRBJ1-5; a weak D match, TRBD1 (5 bases). Trimming shortened V by 5 bases and J by 6 bases, and 17 bases separated the two germline ends. CDR1 and CDR2 from the germline V gene are MNHEY and SMNVEV (reference sequence). This CDR3 region has 15 residues.

The chain has TRBV11-2 and TRBJ2-2; 10 nucleotides agree with TRBD1. Germline loops: CDR1 SGHAT, CDR2 FQNNGV. The CDR3 loop spans 17 amino acids. J gave up 6 bases and V 4 bases, and 11 bases lay outside the gene matches. The CDR3 sequence: CASSSWDRGGSAGELFF. The CDR3 DNA follows: TGTGCCAGCAGCTCCTGGGACAGGGGAGGATCTGCCGGGGAGCTGTTTTTT.

The count of this clonotype is one. The genes are TRBV19 and TRBJ1-1, with D possibly being TRBD1 (5 bases). V was pared by 9 bases and J by 4 bases, with 18 bases between. Germline CDR1 LNHDA, CDR2 SQIVND (reference sequence). The CDR3 contains 14 residues. The CDR3 nucleotides are TGTGCCAGCCGTCCGACAGACACGAGCACTGAAGCTTTCTTT. Amino acids: CASRPTDTSTEAFF.

The CDR3: CASSLQTNEQFF. CDR3 in DNA: TGTGCCAGCAGCTTACAGACTAATGAGCAGTTCTTC. This chain links TRBV5-6 with TRBJ2-1; D is uncertain. The V gene's germline CDR1 is SGHDT and CDR2 YYEEEE. V gave up 2 bases and J gave up 7 bases, with 7 bases separating them. The CDR3 is 12 residues long.

The chain couples TRBV21-1 to TRBJ1-5; TRBD1 is taken as the D call from the table, unchecked against the DNA. TRBV21-1 is given as a pseudogene. The CDR3 runs 18 residues. The CDR3 reads CASSFVPGTPTGYRPQHF. CDR3 DNA: TGTGCCAGCAGTTTCGTACCCGGGACACCCACGGGCTATCGGCCCCAGCATTTT.

The V and J genes are TRBV7-9 and TRBJ1-4; 10 nucleotides align to TRBD1. J gave up 8 bases and V 3 bases, and 9 bases lay outside the gene matches. CDR3 size: 16 residues. Germline values: CDR1 SEHNR, CDR2 FQNEAQ (reference sequence). The CDR3 is CASSFYSGTGDEKLFF. DNA of the CDR3: TGTGCCAGCAGCTTTTATTCCGGGACAGGGGACGAAAAACTGTTTTTT. Combining the CDR3 with reference TRBV7-9 and TRBJ1-4 gives the whole variable domain DTGVSQNPRHKITKRGQNVTFRCDPISEHNRLYWYRQTLGQGPEFLTYFQNEAQLEKSRLLSDRFSAERPKGSFSTLEIQRTEQGDSAMYLCASSFYSGTGDEKLFFGSGTQLSVL.

The chain recombines TRBV5-4 with TRBJ1-2; D might be TRBD1 (5 bases). This CDR3 has 12 residues. In germline, CDR1 is SGHNT, CDR2 YYREEE (reference sequence). The V end lost 9 bases, the J end lost 8 bases, and 17 bases lay between the germline ends. CDR3 bases: TGTGCCACCCTTCCGCGGGACGGCGGCTACACCTTC. Protein sequence: CATLPRDGGYTF.

About this clonotype: The junction differs from germline at one of its ends, possibly a read error. The rearrangement links TRBV7-9 to TRBJ1-5; no firm D call. Germline assignment: CDR1 SEHNR and CDR2 FQNEAQ (reference sequence). The CDR3 totals 13 residues. The CDR3 spells CASSLESAPTKYF. The CDR3 bases are TGTGCCAGCAGCTTAGAATCGGCCCCGACAAAGTACTTT.

The rearrangement joins TRBV27 to TRBJ1-2, with D hard to call. The CDR3 is 12 amino acids. Germline CDR1 and CDR2: MNHEY and SMNVEV (reference sequence). Trimming cost V 7 bases and J 4 bases, with 10 bases left between them. CDR3 amino acids: CASTPDGYGYTF. The CDR3 coding sequence is TGTGCCAGCACCCCGGACGGCTATGGCTACACCTTC.

V and J are TRBV7-9 and TRBJ1-4; 7 bases are shared with TRBD1. CDR3 length: 14 amino acids. V was clipped by 5 bases and J by 8 bases; unmatched bases: 8. Germline V gene sequence: CDR1 SEHNR, CDR2 FQNEAQ (reference sequence). CDR3 coding DNA: TGTGCCAGCAGCCCCCCAACAGGGGACGAAAAACTGTTTTTT. Translating it yields CASSPPTGDEKLFF.

Here the CDR3 DNA reads TGCGCCAGCAGTCCCGCGGGTGCGGGAGCTGGGGGAGGTGAGCAGTTCTTC. Translated: CASSPAGAGAGGGEQFF. The J gene is TRBJ2-1, the V gene TRBV4-1; 7 bases are shared with TRBD2. After removal of 6 bases from V and 9 bases from J, the junction contained 20 bases not matched to a gene. Germline V gene data show CDR1 as MGHRA and CDR2 as YSYEKL. This CDR3 spans 17 amino acids.